A single sample is the source of the 25 T cell receptor beta chains below, sequenced in a study of T cells in localized non-small cell lung cancer. Profiling relied on immunoSEQ multiplex PCR, and the TCRdb table lists in-frame clones only, not all of them. The sample shows approximately 33,000 clones, around 90% of them seen only once. The specimen was peripheral blood, collected before any cancer treatment. These receptors were collected from a female donor at least 60 years old with stage I lung adenocarcinoma.

This clone is large within its sample. This chain joins TRBV28 and TRBJ1-1; the D gene is possibly TRBD1 (5 bases). The germline V gene has CDR1 MDHEN and CDR2 SYDVKM. V was pared by 5 bases and J by 4 bases, with 14 bases between. CDR3 size: 14 residues. The CDR3 DNA sequence: TGTGCCAGCAGTGTGGGGGTCTATGGCACTGAAGCTTTCTTT. Encoded protein: CASSVGVYGTEAFF.

V gene TRBV2 combines with J gene TRBJ2-5; tentative D call: TRBD2 (5 bases). V dropped 6 bases and J dropped 7 bases, with 21 bases sitting between them. The CDR3 spans 15 residues. Per germline, CDR1 SNHLY and CDR2 FYNNEI. CDR3 nucleotides: TGTGCCAGCAGAATCGGACTGGCAGGTAAAGGGACCCAGTACTTC. It is translated as CASRIGLAGKGTQYF.

The V call is TRBV9, the J call TRBJ1-3; TRBD1 matches at 9 bases. V lost 0 bases and J lost 2; bases outside the gene matches: 12. CDR3 length: 19 residues. Germline lookup yields CDR1 SGDLS and CDR2 YYNGEE. The CDR3 reads CASSVVSGTGLVAGNTIYF. The CDR3 DNA reads TGTGCCAGCAGCGTAGTGAGTGGGACAGGGCTAGTCGCTGGAAACACCATATATTTT. The variable domain in full, with the rest retrieved from reference TRBV9 and TRBJ1-3, is DSGVTQTPKHLITATGQRVTLRCSPRSGDLSVYWYQQSLDQGLQFLIQYYNGEERAKGNILERFSAQQFPDLHSELNLSSLELGDSALYFCASSVVSGTGLVAGNTIYFGEGSWLTVV.

This clone has a single count. V usage is TRBV9 and J usage is TRBJ1-2; no clear D gene. Germline-derived CDR1 and CDR2 are SGDLS and YYNGEE. The CDR3 is made up of 13 amino acids. V was clipped by 0 bases and J by 13 bases, with 16 bases between them. The CDR3 nucleotides are TGTGCCAGCAGCGTAGGACGGCAGAGGAGCGTCACCTTC. Encoded protein: CASSVGRQRSVTF.

This clone occurred a few times. The J gene is TRBJ1-1, the V gene TRBV4-1; D call uncertain. CDR3 size: 16 residues. The V end lost 4 bases, the J end lost 5 bases, and 20 bases lay between the germline ends. Germline CDR1 is MGHRA and CDR2 is YSYEKL. CDR3 DNA sequence: TGCGCCAGCAGCCCCCCGAACCCGTGGTTCGGGACTGAAGCTTTCTTT. Translation: CASSPPNPWFGTEAFF.

This clone was picked up one time. This chain connects TRBV5-1 to TRBJ2-2, with 8 bases that match TRBD2. The CDR3 runs to 17 residues. The germline gives CDR1 SGHRS, CDR2 YFSETQ. J lost 1 base, V lost 4 bases, and 9 bases had no gene match. This CDR3 reads CASSLEGSGVNTGELFF. The CDR3, as DNA: TGCGCCAGCAGCCTGGAGGGTAGCGGGGTGAACACCGGGGAGCTGTTTTTT.

The chain employs TRBV11-2 and TRBJ2-2, with D possibly being TRBD2 (5 bases). Per germline, CDR1 SGHAT and CDR2 FQNNGV. The V end was cut by 5 bases, the J end by 6 bases, with 16 bases between. CDR3 length: 15 amino acids. For the CDR3, the DNA is TGTGCCAGCAGCCAACCGGGATCCCCACCCGGGGAGCTGTTTTTT. Amino acid sequence: CASSQPGSPPGELFF.

The chain couples TRBV5-4 to TRBJ2-1, with TRBD1 matching over 8 bases. Germline V gene lookup returns CDR1 SGHNT and CDR2 YYREEE (reference sequence). Unmatched junction bases numbered 13, after V lost 10 bases and J lost 4 bases. The CDR3 consists of 15 residues. CDR3 DNA sequence: TGTGCCTTCTGGAGTCCAGGGGGCCCTTACAATGAGCAGTTCTTC. Translating it yields CAFWSPGGPYNEQFF.

The V and J genes are TRBV4-1 and TRBJ2-6; 8 bases line up with TRBD1. CDR3 length equals 18 residues. Trimming took 2 bases from V and 0 from J; bases not matched to a gene: 6. The germline gives CDR1 MGHRA, CDR2 YSYEKL. The CDR3 region has the DNA TGCGCCAGCAGCCAACATCCGGGACAGGACTCTGGGGCCAACGTCCTGACTTTC. Translation gives CASSQHPGQDSGANVLTF.

Here the CDR3 reads CASSQTGGATVTEAFF. The CDR3 DNA follows: TGCGCCAGCAGCCAAACAGGGGGCGCGACGGTCACTGAAGCTTTCTTT. The rearrangement uses TRBV4-1 and TRBJ1-1; 9 bases agree with TRBD1. Germline-derived CDR1 and CDR2 are MGHRA and YSYEKL. CDR3 size: 16 residues. The junction had 8 bases not matched to a gene; V was cut back by 2 bases and J by 4 bases.

The chain combines TRBV7-8 with TRBJ1-3; unclear D gene. Trimming pared 5 bases from V and 2 bases from J, leaving 13 bases between. The CDR3 covers 15 residues. Germline assignment: CDR1 SGHVS and CDR2 FQNEAQ. The CDR3 spells CASSPGGLPGNTIYF. The DNA for the CDR3 is TGTGCCAGCAGCCCTGGAGGGTTACCTGGAAACACCATATATTTT. The full variable domain, its missing parts supplied by reference TRBV7-8 and TRBJ1-3, is GAGVSQSPRYKVAKRGQDVALRCDPISGHVSLFWYQQALGQGPEFLTYFQNEAQLDKSGLPSDRFFAERPEGSVSTLKIQRTQQEDSAVYLCASSPGGLPGNTIYFGEGSWLTVV.

The J gene is TRBJ2-7, the V gene TRBV19; TRBD1 aligns across 7 bases. The J segment lost 6 bases and the V segment lost 4 bases, leaving 6 bases of the junction unmatched. The CDR3 is 13 residues long. Germline V gene data show CDR1 as LNHDA and CDR2 as SQIVND (reference sequence). This CDR3 reads CASSRGQSFEQYF. CDR3 sequence (DNA): TGTGCCAGTAGTAGGGGACAGAGTTTCGAGCAGTACTTC.

V and J are TRBV2 and TRBJ1-5; D is perhaps TRBD1 (6 bases). The CDR3 extends over 14 amino acids. Germline CDR1 reads SNHLY; CDR2 reads FYNNEI. Trimming shortened V by 3 bases and J by 4 bases, and 10 bases separated the two germline ends. The CDR3 DNA sequence: TGTGCCAGCAGTGAGGGCAGGGGAAATCAGCCCCAGCATTTT. Translated: CASSEGRGNQPQHF.

V gene TRBV7-8 combines with J gene TRBJ1-1; maybe TRBD1 (6 bases). Germline V lookup: CDR1 SGHVS, CDR2 FQNEAQ. V was cut by 3 bases and J by 1 base, with 12 bases left in between. The CDR3 is made up of 15 amino acids. CDR3 nucleotide sequence: TGTGCCAGCAGCTTTGCGGGGGCAGCGAACACTGAAGCTTTCTTT. Translated, it gives CASSFAGAANTEAFF.

This chain connects TRBV7-2 to TRBJ1-5; D may be TRBD1 (6 bases). Deletions cut 5 bases from V and 0 bases from J, with 17 bases between. The CDR3 runs 17 residues. CDR1 is SGHTA and CDR2 is FQGNSA in the germline V gene. The CDR3 protein is CASSLNPPGDSNQPQHF. DNA for the CDR3: TGTGCCAGCAGCCTTAACCCCCCAGGGGATAGCAATCAGCCCCAGCATTTT.

The chain couples TRBV7-8 to TRBJ1-1; D remains ambiguous. V lost 1 base and J 5 bases, leaving 8 bases between the germline ends. Per germline, CDR1 SGHVS and CDR2 FQNEAQ. The CDR3 is 13 amino acids. The CDR3 sequence is CASSLDFPTEAFF. Here the CDR3 DNA reads TGTGCCAGCAGCTTAGACTTCCCGACTGAAGCTTTCTTT.

The genes are TRBV7-9 and TRBJ2-2; D is perhaps TRBD1 or TRBD2 (6 bases each). CDR3 length: 18 amino acids. Trimming pared 5 bases from V and 3 bases from J, leaving 22 bases between. Per the germline V gene, CDR1 is SEHNR and CDR2 is FQNEAQ (reference sequence). The chain's CDR3 is CASSHRAGGAGDTGELFF. For the CDR3, the DNA is TGTGCCAGCAGCCACCGGGCCGGGGGCGCCGGGGACACCGGGGAGCTGTTTTTT.

This clone has a single count. In nucleotides, the CDR3 is TGTGCCAGCAGCCTAGACTTGATCAGGCTCAATCAGCCCCAGCATTTT. It translates to CASSLDLIRLNQPQHF. The chain uses TRBV2 and TRBJ1-5; no clear D gene. CDR3 length equals 16 residues. Trimming pared 6 bases from V and 3 bases from J, leaving 18 bases between. From germline, CDR1 is SNHLY and CDR2 FYNNEI.

The chain carries TRBV7-9 and TRBJ2-1, with D perhaps matching TRBD1 or TRBD2 (5 bases each). Trimming stripped 1 base from V and 4 bases from J, with 14 bases between. This CDR3 has 16 residues. Germline V gene data show CDR1 as SEHNR and CDR2 as FQNEAQ (reference sequence). The CDR3 here is CASSLVSPGPYNEQFF. In DNA, the CDR3 is TGTGCCAGCAGCTTAGTTTCCCCGGGACCATACAATGAGCAGTTCTTC.

The V and J genes are TRBV4-1 and TRBJ2-5; TRBD1 agrees at 8 bases. J was trimmed by 5 bases and V by 5 bases; bases with no gene match: 13. The CDR3 covers 16 residues. Germline assignment: CDR1 MGHRA and CDR2 YSYEKL. The CDR3 sequence: CASSSSAGGSDETQYF. CDR3 coding DNA: TGCGCCAGCAGCTCCTCGGCAGGGGGCTCTGATGAGACCCAGTACTTC.

The chain has TRBV4-1 and TRBJ1-6; D unclear. Germline CDR1 MGHRA, CDR2 YSYEKL. The CDR3 consists of 15 residues. The V end lost 4 bases, the J end lost 7 bases, and 14 bases lay between the germline ends. CDR3 amino acids: CASSLPGYGNSPLHF. In DNA form, the CDR3 reads TGCGCCAGCAGCCTCCCGGGATACGGAAATTCACCCCTCCACTTT.

The chain employs TRBV4-1 and TRBJ1-5, with 7 bases aligning to TRBD1. Germline V lookup: CDR1 MGHRA, CDR2 YSYEKL. This CDR3 is 16 amino acids long. Trimming cost V 1 base and J 4 bases; bases outside gene matches: 7. The chain's CDR3 is CASSQGRGRDNQPQHF. The CDR3, as DNA: TGCGCCAGCAGCCAAGGTAGGGGGCGGGATAATCAGCCCCAGCATTTT.

Note on this clone: This sample also contains other DNA sequences that code for the same CDR3. V usage is TRBV7-9 and J usage is TRBJ2-7, with D perhaps being TRBD1 or TRBD2 (5 bases each). V gave up 3 bases and J gave up 6 bases, with 6 bases separating them. The CDR3 extends over 11 amino acids. The V gene's germline CDR1 is SEHNR and CDR2 FQNEAQ (reference sequence). The CDR3 coding sequence is TGTGCCAGCAGCTTGAGGGGCGAGCAGTACTTC. The encoded protein is CASSLRGEQYF.

In its sample, this clone was seen a few times. V and J are TRBV5-4 and TRBJ2-7; no firm D call. The germline V gene encodes CDR1 SGHNT and CDR2 YYREEE (reference sequence). The CDR3 sequence is 14 residues long. The ends were cut back, 0 bases at V and 0 bases at J, with 7 bases in the middle. CDR3 residues: CASSLGLGSYEQYF. The CDR3 DNA is TGTGCCAGCAGCTTGGGGTTAGGCTCCTACGAGCAGTACTTC.

The CDR3 loop is CASSPGGVSYGYTF. DNA of the CDR3: TGTGCCAGCAGCCCAGGGGGGGTCTCCTATGGCTACACCTTC. V and J are TRBV7-9 and TRBJ1-2, with 7 positions matching TRBD1. CDR1 is SEHNR, CDR2 FQNEAQ, per germline (reference sequence). The CDR3 spans 14 residues. The V gene end was trimmed by 5 bases and the J gene end by 4 bases; junction bases not matched to a gene: 7.